Below, one T cell receptor beta chain is given with its context. In the original workflow: From reference gene primer amplification, estimates of nucleated cell counts were derived. Measured with immunoSEQ multiplex PCR; TCRdb has only the in-frame clones, and not every one. The DNA was the basis for D and trimming; V, J and clone size are from that table. The sample lists some 200,000 clones, around 83% occurring once. These data originate in a study of blood T cell repertoires in COVID-19. The wider study: T cells, B-cell-depleted T cells, or PBMCs supplied cDNA or gDNA.

Germline V gives CDR1 LNHNV, CDR2 YYDKDF (reference sequence). The CDR3 runs to 17 residues. Trimming took 0 bases from V and 9 from J; bases not matched to a gene: 13. The sequence was collected from a human donor in a cohort sampled during active COVID-19. The sequenced sample was peripheral blood. The chain is built from TRBV15 and TRBJ2-3; TRBD1 agrees at 9 bases. The CDR3, as DNA: TGTGCCACCAGCAGAGATTATGTGGGACAGGGTTTTATCACGCAGTATTTT. Amino acids: CATSRDYVGQGFITQYF.